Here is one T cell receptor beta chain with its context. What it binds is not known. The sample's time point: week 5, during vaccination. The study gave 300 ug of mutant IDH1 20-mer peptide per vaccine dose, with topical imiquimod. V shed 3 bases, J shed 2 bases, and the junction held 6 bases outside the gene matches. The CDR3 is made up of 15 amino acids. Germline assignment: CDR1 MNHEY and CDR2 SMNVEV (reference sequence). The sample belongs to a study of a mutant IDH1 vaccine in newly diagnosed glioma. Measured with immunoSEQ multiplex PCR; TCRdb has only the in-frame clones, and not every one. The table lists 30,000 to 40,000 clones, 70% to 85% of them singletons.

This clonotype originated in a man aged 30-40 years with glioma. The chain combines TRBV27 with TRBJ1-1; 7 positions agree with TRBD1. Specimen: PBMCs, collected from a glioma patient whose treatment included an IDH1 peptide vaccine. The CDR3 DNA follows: TGTGCCAGCAGTTTTACGACAGGGCTTAACACTGAAGCTTTCTTT. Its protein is CASSFTTGLNTEAFF.